These T cell receptor beta chains were read from a single sample in a study of cytomegalovirus exposure and HLA in healthy donors. Repertoires were generated with immunoSEQ multiplex PCR, while TCRdb's copy carries only in-frame clones and drops some. In the table there are approximately 170,000 clones, less than 90% of which are singletons. The sequencing input was PBMCs. Receptor source: a man aged 50-59 years in good health and CMV-seropositive. CDR3s include the opening cysteine and the closing phenylalanine or tryptophan. The D gene is left open where the match is weak. Clone size, where shown, is once, few, many, or a class for clones that have expanded.

D,J,V,size,CDR3,DNA
-,TRBJ1-1,TRBV27,-,CASSSPGLNTEAFF,TGTGCCAGCAGTTCCCCAGGGCTGAACACTGAAGCTTTCTTT
-,TRBJ1-6,TRBV19,-,CASSIAVYNSPLHF,TGTGCCAGTAGTATCGCGGTATATAATTCACCCCTCCACTTT
-,TRBJ2-1,TRBV5-1,-,CASRLQGVDEQFF,TGCGCCAGCAGATTACAGGGTGTGGATGAGCAGTTCTTC
TRBD2,TRBJ2-3,TRBV6-1,-,CASSGTSGRQTSTDTQYF,TGTGCCAGCAGTGGAACTAGCGGGAGGCAAACTAGCACAGATACGCAGTATTTT
-,TRBJ2-1,TRBV4-1,few,CASSRIQIRGNNEQFF,TGCGCCAGCAGCCGGATACAAATTAGGGGCAACAATGAGCAGTTCTTC
-,TRBJ2-1,TRBV5-4,-,CASSLGGHLDEQFF,TGTGCCAGCAGCTTGGGAGGTCACCTGGATGAGCAGTTCTTC
TRBD1,TRBJ2-7,TRBV4-3,-,CASSQEGTGTYEQYF,TGCGCCAGCAGCCAAGAAGGGACAGGGACCTACGAGCAGTACTTC
TRBD1,TRBJ2-1,TRBV10-3,-,CAIRETGEVNEQFF,TGTGCCATCAGGGAGACAGGGGAAGTCAATGAGCAGTTCTTC
TRBD1,TRBJ2-5,TRBV5-1,-,CASSLGDRGRETQYF,TGCGCCAGCAGCTTGGGGGACAGGGGCCGGGAGACCCAGTACTTC
-,TRBJ2-7,TRBV13,-,CASSPQGYEQYF,TGTGCCAGCAGCCCCCAGGGTTACGAGCAGTACTTC
-,TRBJ1-2,TRBV5-1,-,CASSLDWGGRYGYTF,TGCGCCAGCAGCTTGGATTGGGGGGGCCGGTATGGCTACACCTTC
TRBD1,TRBJ2-7,TRBV10-3,-,CAIQGTGGDYEQYF,TGTGCCATCCAGGGGACAGGAGGGGACTACGAGCAGTACTTC
TRBD1,TRBJ1-2,TRBV28,-,CASRYPTGEVYGYTF,TGTGCCAGCAGATACCCGACAGGGGAGGTCTATGGCTACACCTTC
-,TRBJ2-3,TRBV7-9,once,CASSSTSGTQHTDTQYF,TGTGCCAGCAGCTCCACCTCCGGGACACAGCACACAGATACGCAGTATTTT
-,TRBJ1-3,TRBV28,-,CASSLGSGGNTIYF,TGTGCCAGCAGTTTGGGGAGTGGTGGAAACACCATATATTTT
TRBD1,TRBJ1-2,TRBV6-4,-,CASSALGTGLNYGYTF,TGTGCCAGCAGTGCCCTGGGGACAGGCCTTAACTATGGCTACACCTTC
-,TRBJ1-3,TRBV5-8,-,CASKELYSGNTIYF,TGTGCCAGCAAAGAACTCTACTCTGGAAACACCATATATTTT
-,TRBJ2-3,TRBV27,-,CASSLGGSPTDTQYF,TGTGCCAGCAGTTTAGGAGGGAGTCCCACAGATACGCAGTATTTT
TRBD1,TRBJ1-2,TRBV7-2,-,CASSATGGYGYTF,TGTGCCAGCAGCGCAACAGGGGGCTATGGCTACACCTTC
TRBD2,TRBJ2-5,TRBV19,-,CASSIPDGGSQETQYF,TGTGCCAGTAGTATACCCGACGGGGGGTCCCAAGAGACCCAGTACTTC
TRBD2,TRBJ2-1,TRBV5-1,-,CASSLQPLAGGGNEQFF,TGCGCCAGCAGCTTGCAGCCCCTAGCGGGAGGCGGCAATGAGCAGTTCTTC
-,TRBJ1-6,TRBV6-5,-,CASSPLREVVSPLHF,TGTGCCAGCAGTCCCCTCCGGGAGGTGGTTTCACCCCTCCACTTT
TRBD2,TRBJ2-3,TRBV9,-,CASSVALAGADTQYF,TGTGCCAGCAGCGTAGCTCTAGCGGGGGCAGATACGCAGTATTTT
TRBD1,TRBJ2-1,TRBV7-9,-,CASSPRTGGSYNEQFF,TGTGCCAGCAGCCCCCGGACAGGGGGCTCCTACAATGAGCAGTTCTTC
-,TRBJ2-3,TRBV29-1,-,CSVVEGGLSTDTQYF,TGCAGCGTTGTTGAAGGGGGTCTGAGCACAGATACGCAGTATTTT
-,TRBJ1-2,TRBV4-1,-,CASSQESGVKSGYTF,TGCGCCAGCAGCCAAGAATCAGGTGTGAAGTCGGGCTACACCTTC
TRBD2,TRBJ2-7,TRBV23-1,-,CASSPTSGGAQEQYF,TGCGCCAGCAGTCCCACTAGCGGGGGGGCTCAGGAGCAGTACTTC
TRBD2,TRBJ2-1,TRBV7-2,-,CANPLAGGTYNEQFF,TGTGCCAACCCATTAGCGGGGGGAACCTACAATGAGCAGTTCTTC
-,TRBJ2-5,TRBV9,-,CASSAWAGAGETQYF,TGTGCCAGCAGCGCGTGGGCGGGGGCGGGGGAGACCCAGTACTTC
-,TRBJ1-6,TRBV27,-,CASSPKWGGGANNSPLHF,TGTGCCAGCAGTCCCAAATGGGGGGGAGGCGCGAATAATTCACCCCTCCACTTT
-,TRBJ1-1,TRBV27,-,CASSAGQYTEAFF,TGTGCCAGCAGTGCCGGACAGTACACTGAAGCTTTCTTT
TRBD1,TRBJ1-3,TRBV5-1,-,CASSLTPGTGTLNTIYF,TGCGCCAGCAGCTTGACTCCCGGGACAGGCACCCTAAACACCATATATTTT